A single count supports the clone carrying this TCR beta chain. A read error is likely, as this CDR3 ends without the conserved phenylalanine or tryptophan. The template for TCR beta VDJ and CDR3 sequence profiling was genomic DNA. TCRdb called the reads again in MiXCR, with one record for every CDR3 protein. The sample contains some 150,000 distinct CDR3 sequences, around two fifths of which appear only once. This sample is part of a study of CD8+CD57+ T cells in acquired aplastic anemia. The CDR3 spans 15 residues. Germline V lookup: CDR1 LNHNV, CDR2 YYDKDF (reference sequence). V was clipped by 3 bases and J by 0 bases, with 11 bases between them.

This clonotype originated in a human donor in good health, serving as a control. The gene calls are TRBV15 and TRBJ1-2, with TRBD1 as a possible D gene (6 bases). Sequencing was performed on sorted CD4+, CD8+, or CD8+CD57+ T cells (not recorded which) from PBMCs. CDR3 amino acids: CATSSPGASNYGYTL. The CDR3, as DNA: TGTGCCACCAGCAGTCCAGGGGCATCTAACTATGGCTACACCCTC.